Presented here are 20 T cell receptor beta chains from one specimen sequenced in a study of identical twins. TCRdb passed the 5' RACE reads through MiXCR, listing each CDR3 protein once. The sample lists 400,000 to 650,000 distinct CDR3 sequences, around 20% occurring once. These same data were also listed under a study on T cells expressing NK-cell markers.

The sample consisted of CD4+ T cells sorted from blood. These receptors all come from a woman between 18 and 30 years old in good health.

There are a few counts of this clonotype. This chain links TRBV20-1 with TRBJ2-7; 7 nucleotides agree with TRBD2. The CDR3 contains 14 residues. Germline CDR1 is DFQATT and CDR2 is SNEGSKA (reference sequence). The V segment lost 4 bases and the J segment 0 bases; nucleotides outside the gene matches: 6. In nucleotides, the CDR3 is TGCAGTGCTATCCCGGGACTAATCTCCTACGAGCAGTACTTC. Protein: CSAIPGLISYEQYF.

The chain carries TRBV20-1 and TRBJ2-5; D is perhaps TRBD2 (5 bases). The CDR3 length is 16 residues. The V gene's germline CDR1 is DFQATT and CDR2 SNEGSKA (reference sequence). Trimming stripped 3 bases from V and 8 bases from J, with 25 bases between. CDR3 bases: TGCAGTGCTAGTAGAGGGTTTCGGCTAGCCGGGTTAACCCAGTACTTC. Translating gives CSASRGFRLAGLTQYF.

This clonotype has more than one count but fewer than ten. V usage is TRBV19 and J usage is TRBJ1-2; D is unresolved. This CDR3 is built from 11 residues. Germline CDR1 and CDR2: LNHDA and SQIVND (reference sequence). V gave up 7 bases and J gave up 7 bases, with 10 bases separating them. CDR3 residues: CASNTFSGYTF. The CDR3 nucleotides are TGTGCCAGTAACACGTTCTCTGGCTACACCTTC.

The genes are TRBV11-1 and TRBJ2-4; 15 bases align to TRBD2. Germline CDR1 is SGHAT and CDR2 is FQDESV (reference sequence). After removal of 6 bases from V and 0 bases from J, the junction contained 9 bases not matched to a gene. The CDR3 totals 19 residues. The CDR3 loop is CASRAGTSGGNLAKNIQYF. The CDR3 nucleotides are TGTGCCAGCAGAGCCGGGACTAGCGGGGGGAACCTAGCCAAAAACATTCAGTACTTC.

This clonotype came up many times. The chain couples TRBV20-1 to TRBJ2-1; D is undetermined. The CDR3 totals 10 residues. V lost 6 bases and J lost 3, with 3 bases in between. In germline, CDR1 is DFQATT, CDR2 SNEGSKA (reference sequence). The CDR3 nucleotides read TGCAGTGCCTTCTACAATGAGCAGTTCTTC. Protein sequence: CSAFYNEQFF.

This clonotype was counted only a few times. The CDR3 DNA sequence: TGCAGTGCTAGAGTTACGAGCGGGGCCTACGAGCAGTACTTC. This sequence encodes CSARVTSGAYEQYF. The rearrangement uses TRBV20-1 and TRBJ2-7; 7 nucleotides match TRBD2. Germline V lookup: CDR1 DFQATT, CDR2 SNEGSKA (reference sequence). This CDR3 is 14 amino acids long. V was clipped by 1 base and J by 2 bases; unmatched bases: 5.

The sample holds many counts of this clonotype. The chain is built from TRBV20-1 and TRBJ2-3; TRBD2 is a possible D gene (6 bases). CDR3 length: 14 amino acids. V gave up 3 bases and J gave up 3 bases, with 13 bases separating them. Germline CDR1 reads DFQATT; CDR2 reads SNEGSKA (reference sequence). This CDR3 reads CSARRGGGTDTQYF. In DNA form, the CDR3 reads TGCAGTGCTAGGCGGGGCGGTGGAACAGATACGCAGTATTTT.

The chain joins TRBV10-1 to TRBJ2-2; D gene unclear. This CDR3 contains 14 residues. Germline assignment: CDR1 WNHNN and CDR2 SYGVQD (reference sequence). Trimming took off 7 bases at V and 1 base at J, with 10 bases between the two ends. In nucleotides, the CDR3 is TGCGCCAGCACCGCCGACTGGAACACCGGGGAGCTGTTTTTT. Protein: CASTADWNTGELFF.

This chain connects TRBV12-3 or TRBV12-4 to TRBJ2-6; D is uncertain. With 5 bases removed from V and 0 bases from J, the gap between germline ends came to 14 bases. The CDR3 contains 17 residues. CDR3 DNA sequence: TGTGCCAGCAGTCCCCTGGGCAGGACCTCTGGGGCCAACGTCCTGACTTTC. Encoded protein: CASSPLGRTSGANVLTF.

This clonotype has only a few counts. The CDR3 loop is CASSLGPVGYTF. The DNA for the CDR3 is TGTGCCAGCAGCCTCGGTCCGGTGGGCTACACCTTC. V and J are TRBV9 and TRBJ1-2; D is ambiguous. Trimming removed 4 bases from V and 8 bases from J, with 12 bases in between. CDR3 length: 12 amino acids. Per the germline V gene, CDR1 is SGDLS and CDR2 is YYNGEE.

The table lists this clonotype with a few counts. The chain has TRBV5-1 and TRBJ1-6; D remains ambiguous. CDR3 length: 13 amino acids. Trimming cost V 4 bases and J 8 bases, with 10 bases left between them. From germline, CDR1 is SGHRS and CDR2 YFSETQ. Written as DNA, the CDR3 is TGCGCCAGCAGCCCAGGTCCGGATTCACCCCTCCACTTT. The encoded protein is CASSPGPDSPLHF.

V is TRBV12-3 or TRBV12-4 and J is TRBJ2-2; 7 bases fit TRBD2. The CDR3 runs to 15 residues. Trimming removed 4 bases from V and 7 bases from J; junction bases left unmatched: 9. CDR3 nucleotide sequence: TGTGCCAGCAGTTCGGGAGGTTTTAGGAGCGGGGAGCTGTTTTTT. Protein product: CASSSGGFRSGELFF.

The chain carries TRBV5-4 and TRBJ2-7, with 11 bases lining up with TRBD2. From germline, CDR1 is SGHNT and CDR2 YYREEE (reference sequence). This CDR3 comprises 18 residues. With 3 bases clipped from V and 2 bases from J, the junction kept 13 bases outside the gene matches. The CDR3 bases are TGTGCCAGCAGCTGGAACCCGGGACTAGCGGAGGGCCCCTACGAGCAGTACTTC. Translation: CASSWNPGLAEGPYEQYF.

With respect to this clonotype: A much larger clone sits a single nucleotide away, making a read error possible. The V and J genes are TRBV5-1 and TRBJ2-3; 9 positions agree with TRBD2. The CDR3 covers 15 residues. Germline lookup yields CDR1 SGHRS and CDR2 YFSETQ. Here the CDR3 reads CASSFLAGSTDTKYF. CDR3 DNA: TGCGCCAGCAGCTTTCTAGCGGGGAGCACAGATACGAAGTATTTT.

The chain has TRBV5-4 and TRBJ2-1; 11 bases align to TRBD2. This CDR3 is built from 15 residues. The J segment lost 0 bases and the V segment lost 9 bases, leaving 5 bases of the junction unmatched. Germline CDR1 and CDR2: SGHNT and YYREEE (reference sequence). The DNA of the CDR3 is TGTGCCACCCAGACTAGCGGGGACTCCTACAATGAGCAGTTCTTC. This sequence encodes CATQTSGDSYNEQFF. The complete variable domain, with remaining parts taken from reference TRBV5-4 and TRBJ2-1, reads ETGVTQSPTHLIKTRGQQVTLRCSSQSGHNTVSWYQQALGQGPQFIFQYYREEENGRGNFPPRFSGLQFPNYSSELNVNALELDDSALYLCATQTSGDSYNEQFFGPGTRLTVL.

The rearrangement uses TRBV13 and TRBJ1-1, with D possibly being TRBD1 (5 bases). Trimming left V 5 bases short and J 4 bases short, with 17 bases between. CDR1 and CDR2 from the germline V gene are PRHDT and FYEKMQ (reference sequence). The CDR3 is 15 amino acids. The CDR3 DNA sequence: TGTGCCAGCAGCCAAGGGACCAGAGTTATCACTGAAGCTTTCTTT. It encodes CASSQGTRVITEAFF. Looking up the rest from reference TRBV13 and TRBJ1-1 gives the full variable domain: AAGVIQSPRHLIKEKRETATLKCYPIPRHDTVYWYQQGPGQDPQFLISFYEKMQSDKGSIPDRFSAQQFSDYHSELNMSSLELGDSALYFCASSQGTRVITEAFFGQGTRLTVV.

Concerning this clonotype itself: The junction and the germline gene differ at one end; a read error may be behind it. V usage is TRBV2 and J usage is TRBJ2-6, with D maybe TRBD1 (5 bases). In germline, CDR1 is SNHLY, CDR2 FYNNEI. The CDR3 consists of 14 residues. The CDR3 region has the DNA TGTGCCAGCAAAATACAGTCTGGGGCCAACATCCTGACTTTC. Residues: CASKIQSGANILTF.

This clonotype was observed a few times. The chain uses TRBV20-1 and TRBJ2-3; D assignment may be TRBD1 or TRBD2 (5 bases each). Germline assignment: CDR1 DFQATT and CDR2 SNEGSKA (reference sequence). CDR3 length: 14 amino acids. V lost 3 bases, J lost 1 base, and 11 bases lay in between. CDR3 residues: CSARPGAGTDTQYF. The CDR3 bases are TGCAGTGCTAGGCCCGGGGCCGGCACAGATACGCAGTATTTT.

This clonotype turned up a few times. The chain is built from TRBV29-1 and TRBJ2-5; D gene ambiguous. CDR3 length equals 12 residues. Germline CDR1 is SQVTM and CDR2 is ANQGSEA. Deletions cut 3 bases from V and 2 bases from J, with 7 bases between. CDR3 DNA sequence: TGCAGCGTTGAGCGCTGGCAAGAGACCCAGTACTTC. Its translation is CSVERWQETQYF.

This clonotype was seen a few times. V and J are TRBV10-3 and TRBJ2-3; the D is unclear. V was pared by 11 bases and J by 6 bases, with 12 bases between. The V gene's germline CDR1 is ENHRY and CDR2 SYGVKD. The CDR3 runs to 11 residues. The CDR3 loop is CASLGLDTQYF. DNA for the CDR3: TGTGCCTCCCTCGGGCTGGATACGCAGTATTTT.